The 6 T cell receptor beta chains below all came from one sample that was sequenced in a study of beta chain features in type 1 diabetes (dated by TCRdb to the late 2010s). General conclusions and limits of the study: In all four CD4+ subsets, TCRB CDR3 length was moderately but significantly shorter in type 1 diabetes patients.

Library preparation employed the immunoSEQ multiplex PCR assay. The entire isolated RNA was reverse transcribed using the High Capacity cDNA Reverse Transcription Kit, and thus expressed TCRB transcripts were sequenced. As stored in TCRdb, this immuneACCESS dataset retains in-frame rearrangements with V and J assigned. A fraction of the clones does not appear; measured against another copy, unresolved V genes explain less than half of the discrepancy, and the remainder lacks a known reason. A total of around 260,000 clones appear in this sample, around 24% of them only once. The ten largest make up more than 0.009% of the sample. No antigens are known for them. Specimen: naive CD4+ T cells from blood. Per the publication, the cell subset or site label means: true naive CD4+ T cells. These receptors all stem from a woman aged 25 to 39 with type 1 diabetes.

This clone appeared a few times. The V call is TRBV5-1, the J call TRBJ1-2; D unclear. Trimming cost V 0 bases and J 6 bases, with 9 bases left between them. Germline CDR1 and CDR2: SGHRS and YFSETQ. The CDR3 sequence is 13 residues long. The chain's CDR3 is CASSLGGFDGYTF. In nucleotides, the CDR3 is TGCGCCAGCAGCTTGGGCGGGTTCGATGGCTACACCTTC.

The genes are TRBV9 and TRBJ2-3; TRBD2 agrees at 10 bases. V lost 4 bases to trimming and J lost 2 bases; unmatched junction nucleotides: 4. The germline V gene encodes CDR1 SGDLS and CDR2 YYNGEE. This CDR3 spans 15 amino acids. The CDR3: CASSTGLAATDTQYF. The CDR3, as DNA: TGTGCCAGCAGCACAGGACTAGCGGCCACAGATACGCAGTATTTT. The full variable domain, rest sourced from reference TRBV9 and TRBJ2-3, is DSGVTQTPKHLITATGQRVTLRCSPRSGDLSVYWYQQSLDQGLQFLIQYYNGEERAKGNILERFSAQQFPDLHSELNLSSLELGDSALYFCASSTGLAATDTQYFGPGTRLTVL.

This chain uses TRBV7-2 with TRBJ2-1; 8 nucleotides align to TRBD2. CDR3 size: 13 residues. Germline V gene data show CDR1 as SGHTA and CDR2 as FQGNSA. V was pared by 5 bases and J by 6 bases, with 3 bases of the junction left unmatched. In DNA form, the CDR3 reads TGTGCCAGCAGCACTGGGACTAGCAATGAGCAGTTCTTC. Encoded protein: CASSTGTSNEQFF.

This clone was seen a few times. CDR3 protein: CASRGLAGGSEQYF. The CDR3 DNA is TGTGCCAGCAGGGGACTAGCGGGAGGGTCCGAGCAGTACTTC. The chain couples TRBV28 to TRBJ2-7, with 16 bases fitting TRBD2. CDR1 is MDHEN and CDR2 is SYDVKM in the germline V gene. Trimming removed 6 bases from V and 6 bases from J; junction bases left unmatched: 2. The CDR3 spans 14 residues.

The chain is built from TRBV7-3 and TRBJ1-5; 7 bases agree with TRBD1. There are 16 residues in the CDR3. Germline trimming cut 4 bases from V and 5 bases from J; bases unmatched to any gene: 11. CDR1 and CDR2 from the germline V gene are SGHTA and FQGTGA. The CDR3 sequence is CASSSNPGTEDQPQHF. The CDR3 region has the DNA TGTGCCAGCAGCTCAAACCCCGGGACAGAAGATCAGCCCCAGCATTTT.

This clone was seen more than once but under ten times. The J gene is TRBJ2-3, the V gene TRBV18; 14 bases agree with TRBD2. Germline V gene data show CDR1 as KGHSH and CDR2 as LQKENI. Trimming removed 5 bases from V and 3 bases from J; junction bases left unmatched: 4. This CDR3 is 16 amino acids long. As DNA, the CDR3 is TGTGCCAGCTCATCAGGGACTAGCGGGAGTACAGATACGCAGTATTTT. This codes for CASSSGTSGSTDTQYF. Variable domain in full (rest from reference TRBV18 and TRBJ2-3): NAGVMQNPRHLVRRRGQEARLRCSPMKGHSHVYWYRQLPEEGLKFMVYLQKENIIDESGMPKERFSAEFPKEGPSILRIQQVVRGDSAAYFCASSSGTSGSTDTQYFGPGTRLTVL.